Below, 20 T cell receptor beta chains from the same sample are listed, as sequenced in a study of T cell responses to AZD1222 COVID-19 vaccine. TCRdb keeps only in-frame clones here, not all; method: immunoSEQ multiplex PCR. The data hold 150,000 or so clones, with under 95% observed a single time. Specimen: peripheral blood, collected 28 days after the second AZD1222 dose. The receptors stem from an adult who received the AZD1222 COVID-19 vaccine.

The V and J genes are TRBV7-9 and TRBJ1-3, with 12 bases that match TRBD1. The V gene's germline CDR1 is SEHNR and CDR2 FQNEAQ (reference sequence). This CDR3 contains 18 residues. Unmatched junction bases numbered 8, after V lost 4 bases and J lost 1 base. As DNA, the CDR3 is TGTGCCAGCAGCTCCGGGACAGGGGGCGATCCGTCTGGAAACACCATATATTTT. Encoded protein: CASSSGTGGDPSGNTIYF.

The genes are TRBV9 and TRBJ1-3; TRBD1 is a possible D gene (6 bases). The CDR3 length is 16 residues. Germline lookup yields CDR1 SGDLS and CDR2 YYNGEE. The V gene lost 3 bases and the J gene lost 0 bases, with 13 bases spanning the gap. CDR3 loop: CASSGTAGPSGNTIYF. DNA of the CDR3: TGTGCCAGCAGCGGGACAGCGGGACCCTCTGGAAACACCATATATTTT.

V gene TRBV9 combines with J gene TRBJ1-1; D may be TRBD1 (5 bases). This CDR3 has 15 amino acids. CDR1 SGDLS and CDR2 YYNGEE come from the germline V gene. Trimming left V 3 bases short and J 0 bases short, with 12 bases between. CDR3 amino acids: CASSADRSMNTEAFF. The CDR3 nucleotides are TGTGCCAGCAGCGCTGACAGATCCATGAACACTGAAGCTTTCTTT.

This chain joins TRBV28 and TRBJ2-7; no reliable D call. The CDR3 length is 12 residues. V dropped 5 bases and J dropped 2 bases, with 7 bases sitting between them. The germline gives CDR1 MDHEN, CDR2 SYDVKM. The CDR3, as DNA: TGTGCCAGCAGTATAGGGACCTACGAGCAGTACTTC. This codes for CASSIGTYEQYF.

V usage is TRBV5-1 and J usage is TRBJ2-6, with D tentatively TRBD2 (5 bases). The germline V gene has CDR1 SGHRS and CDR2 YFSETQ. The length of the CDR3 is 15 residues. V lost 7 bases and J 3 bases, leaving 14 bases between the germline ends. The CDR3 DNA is TGCGCCAGCTCCCCTGTTGAGGGTGGGGCCAACGTCCTGACTTTC. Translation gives CASSPVEGGANVLTF.

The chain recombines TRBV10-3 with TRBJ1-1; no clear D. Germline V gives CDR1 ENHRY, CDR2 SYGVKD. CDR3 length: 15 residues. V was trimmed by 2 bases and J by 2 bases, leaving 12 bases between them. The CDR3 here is CAISEVMATNTEAFF. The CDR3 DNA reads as TGTGCCATCAGTGAGGTTATGGCAACAAACACTGAAGCTTTCTTT.

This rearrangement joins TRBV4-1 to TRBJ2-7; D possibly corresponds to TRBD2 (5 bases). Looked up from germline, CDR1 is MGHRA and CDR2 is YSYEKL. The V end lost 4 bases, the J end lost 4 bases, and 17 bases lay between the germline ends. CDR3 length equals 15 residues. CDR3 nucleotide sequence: TGCGCCAGCAGCCCCTTACTTGGAGGAGCATACGAGCAGTACTTC. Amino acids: CASSPLLGGAYEQYF.

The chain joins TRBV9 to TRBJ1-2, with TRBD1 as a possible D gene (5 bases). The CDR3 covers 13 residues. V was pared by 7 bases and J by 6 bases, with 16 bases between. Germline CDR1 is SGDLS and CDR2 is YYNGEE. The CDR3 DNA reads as TGTGCCAGCCGGAGGGGAGAGTATGATGGCTACACCTTC. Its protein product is CASRRGEYDGYTF.

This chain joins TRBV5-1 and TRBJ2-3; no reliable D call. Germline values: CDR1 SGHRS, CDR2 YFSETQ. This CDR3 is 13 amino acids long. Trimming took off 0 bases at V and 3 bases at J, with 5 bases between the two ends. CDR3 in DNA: TGCGCCAGCAGCTTGGGGCTGACAGATACGCAGTATTTT. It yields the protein CASSLGLTDTQYF. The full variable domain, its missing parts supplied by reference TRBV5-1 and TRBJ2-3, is KAGVTQTPRYLIKTRGQQVTLSCSPISGHRSVSWYQQTPGQGLQFLFEYFSETQRNKGNFPGRFSGRQFSNSRSEMNVSTLELGDSALYLCASSLGLTDTQYFGPGTRLTVL.

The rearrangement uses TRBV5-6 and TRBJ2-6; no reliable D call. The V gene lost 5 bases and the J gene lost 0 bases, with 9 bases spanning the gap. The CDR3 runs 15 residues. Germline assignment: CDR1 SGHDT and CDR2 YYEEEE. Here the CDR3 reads CASRVRISGANVLTF. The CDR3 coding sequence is TGTGCCAGCAGGGTAAGAATCTCTGGGGCCAACGTCCTGACTTTC.

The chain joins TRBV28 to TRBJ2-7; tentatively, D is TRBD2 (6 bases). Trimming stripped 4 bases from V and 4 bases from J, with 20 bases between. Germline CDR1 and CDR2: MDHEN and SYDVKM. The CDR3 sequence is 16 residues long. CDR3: CASSSSGDPLPYEQYF. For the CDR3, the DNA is TGTGCCAGCAGTTCCTCGGGGGACCCCCTTCCTTACGAGCAGTACTTC.

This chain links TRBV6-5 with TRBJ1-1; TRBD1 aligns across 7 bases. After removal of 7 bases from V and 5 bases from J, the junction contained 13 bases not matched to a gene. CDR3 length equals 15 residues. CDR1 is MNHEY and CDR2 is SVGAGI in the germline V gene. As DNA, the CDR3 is TGTGCCAGCACCCAAATCGACAGGGTTGGTACTGAAGCTTTCTTT. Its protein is CASTQIDRVGTEAFF.

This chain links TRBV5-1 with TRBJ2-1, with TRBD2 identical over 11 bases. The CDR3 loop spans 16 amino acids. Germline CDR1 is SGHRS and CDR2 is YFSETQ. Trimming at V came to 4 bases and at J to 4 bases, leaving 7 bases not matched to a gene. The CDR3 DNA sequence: TGCGCCAGCAGCAGTACTAGCGGGAGTAATTACAATGAGCAGTTCTTC. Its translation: CASSSTSGSNYNEQFF.

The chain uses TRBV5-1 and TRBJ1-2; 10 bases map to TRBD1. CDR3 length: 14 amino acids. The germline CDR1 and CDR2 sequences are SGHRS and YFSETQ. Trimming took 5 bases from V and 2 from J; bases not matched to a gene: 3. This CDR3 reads CASREGQGNYGYTF. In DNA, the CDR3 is TGCGCCAGCAGAGAGGGACAGGGGAACTATGGCTACACCTTC.

This CDR3 reads CASSFDGGNTEAFF. The DNA for the CDR3 is TGCGCCAGCAGTTTTGACGGAGGAAACACTGAAGCTTTCTTT. The gene calls are TRBV5-1 and TRBJ1-1; D gene unclear. Germline V lookup: CDR1 SGHRS, CDR2 YFSETQ. Trimming took 5 bases from V and 2 from J, leaving 13 bases between them. The CDR3 is 14 residues long.

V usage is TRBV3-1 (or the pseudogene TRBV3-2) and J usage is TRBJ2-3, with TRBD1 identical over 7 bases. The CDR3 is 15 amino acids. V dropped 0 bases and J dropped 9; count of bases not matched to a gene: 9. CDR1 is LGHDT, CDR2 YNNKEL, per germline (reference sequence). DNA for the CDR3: TGTGCCAGCAGCCAAGAGTCTAGCCGACAGGGCACGCAGTATTTT. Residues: CASSQESSRQGTQYF.

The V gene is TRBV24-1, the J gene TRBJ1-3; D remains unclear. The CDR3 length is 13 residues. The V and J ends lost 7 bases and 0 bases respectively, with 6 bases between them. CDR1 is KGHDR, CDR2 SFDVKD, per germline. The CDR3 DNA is TGTGCCACCAGCGGTAACTCTGGAAACACCATATATTTT. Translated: CATSGNSGNTIYF.

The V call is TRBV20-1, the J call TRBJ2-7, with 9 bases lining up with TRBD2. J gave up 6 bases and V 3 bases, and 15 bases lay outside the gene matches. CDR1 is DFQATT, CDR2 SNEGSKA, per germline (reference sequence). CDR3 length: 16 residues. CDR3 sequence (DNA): TGCAGTGCTAGTACTATCGGCAGGACTAGCGTACTCGAGCAGTACTTC. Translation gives CSASTIGRTSVLEQYF.

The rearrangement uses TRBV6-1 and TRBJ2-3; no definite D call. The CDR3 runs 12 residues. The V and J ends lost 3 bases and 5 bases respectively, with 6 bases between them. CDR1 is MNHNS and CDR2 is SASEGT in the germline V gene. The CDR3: CASSEPQDTQYF. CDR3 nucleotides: TGTGCCAGCAGTGAGCCCCAAGATACGCAGTATTTT.

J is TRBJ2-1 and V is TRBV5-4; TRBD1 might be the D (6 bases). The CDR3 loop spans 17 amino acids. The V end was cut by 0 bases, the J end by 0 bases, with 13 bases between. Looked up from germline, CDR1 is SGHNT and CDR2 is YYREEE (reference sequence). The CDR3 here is CASSLGTGLSSYNEQFF. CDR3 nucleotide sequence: TGTGCCAGCAGCTTGGGCACAGGGTTGAGCTCCTACAATGAGCAGTTCTTC.